A selection of T cell receptor beta chains follows, all from one sample in a study of shared clonotypes between healthy human individuals. Here immunoSEQ multiplex PCR was the method, and the copy in TCRdb shows in-frame clones only, minus some. Among some 2,500,000 clones listed, approximately 93% were seen once. Sequenced: naive CD4+ T cells from PBMCs. All receptors come from a man aged 18-30 years in good health. Some clones in this sample may be carry-over from other donors' samples. Both conserved end residues are part of each CDR3. The D gene is left open where the match is weak. Some rows have no size entry. The others give once, few or many, or a class for an expanded clone.

>11|-|TRBJ2-5|-|TRBV4-1
TGCGCCTTGGGGTCCCAAGAGACCCAGTACTTC
CALGSQETQYF
>17|-|TRBJ2-5|TRBD1|TRBV4-3
TGCGCCAGCAGCCAAGATAGAGCAGGGGGCCGGTATCCGGCCCAGTACTTC
CASSQDRAGGRYPAQYF
>14|once|TRBJ2-7|-|TRBV10-3
TGTGCCATCAGTGATTACATTCAGATCTACGAGCAGTACTTC
CAISDYIQIYEQYF
>12|-|TRBJ1-3|TRBD1|TRBV7-2
TGTGCCAGCAGCTCGCAGGGGGTCACCATATATTTT
CASSSQGVTIYF
>16|-|TRBJ2-1|-|TRBV28
TGTGCCAGCAGTTTAAGGGTTAGTGCAGGGAGGTATGAGCAGTTCTTC
CASSLRVSAGRYEQFF
>13|-|TRBJ2-7|-|TRBV6-5
TGTGCCAGCAGCGCCCGGGTTGCGGACGAGCAGTACTTC
CASSARVADEQYF
>16|once|TRBJ2-2|-|TRBV5-4
TGTGCCAGCAGCTTAGGCAGTAGTCGGTCCACCGGGGAGCTGTTTTTT
CASSLGSSRSTGELFF
>16|once|TRBJ2-7|-|TRBV7-9
TGTGCCAGCAGCCCCCAGGGGGATGGCGGGAACTACGAGCAGTACTTC
CASSPQGDGGNYEQYF
>12|-|TRBJ2-5|-|TRBV7-2
TGTGCCAGCAGCGGCCGGGGAGAGACCCAGTACTTC
CASSGRGETQYF
>16|-|TRBJ2-1|-|TRBV7-9
TGTGCCGGGGCAGGTAGCGGAGGAACCTCCTACAATGAGCAGTTCTTC
CAGAGSGGTSYNEQFF
>16|-|TRBJ2-7|-|TRBV5-1
TGCGCCAGCAGCTTGGTGGACGGGCGGGCGATCTACGAGCAGTACTTC
CASSLVDGRAIYEQYF
>12|-|TRBJ2-2|-|TRBV28
TGTGCCAGCACTGGGAACACCGGGGAGCTGTTTTTT
CASTGNTGELFF
>15|-|TRBJ1-2|TRBD1|TRBV5-1
TGCGCCAGCAGCCCAGACAGGGGAGGTATCTATGGCTACACCTTC
CASSPDRGGIYGYTF
>14|-|TRBJ1-4|-|TRBV29-1
TGCAGCGTTGCGGGCGTCTTGACTAATGAAAAACTGTTTTTT
CSVAGVLTNEKLFF
>15|-|TRBJ2-7|TRBD1|TRBV5-1
TGCGCCAGCAGCCGGCGACAGGGAAGCTCCTACGAGCAGTACTTC
CASSRRQGSSYEQYF
>13|-|TRBJ2-1|-|TRBV7-3
TGTGCCAGCAGTCCAGAGCGGAACAATGAGCAGTTCTTC
CASSPERNNEQFF
>16|few|TRBJ1-4|-|TRBV14
TGTGCCAGCAGCCAACTTCGAGCCGGGGCTAATGAAAAACTGTTTTTT
CASSQLRAGANEKLFF
>15|-|TRBJ2-7|TRBD2|TRBV5-5
TGTGCCAGCAGCTTGGTTAGTCTAGCGGGCTACGAGCAGTACTTC
CASSLVSLAGYEQYF
>15|-|TRBJ1-2|-|TRBV11-2
TGTGCCAGCAGCCCCGTGGGCGGAGCTAACTATGGCTACACCTTC
CASSPVGGANYGYTF
>17|-|TRBJ2-5|TRBD1|TRBV10-3
TGTGCCATCAGTGAGGAAAGGGACAGGGGGTTCGGAGAGACCCAGTACTTC
CAISEERDRGFGETQYF
>14|once|TRBJ2-1|TRBD2|TRBV19
TGTGCCAGTAGTACCCCGGGGGGGCACAATGAGCAGTTCTTC
CASSTPGGHNEQFF
>15|-|TRBJ2-7|TRBD2|TRBV5-1
TGCGCCAGCAGCACGACTAGCGGGATTTCCTACGAGCAGTACTTC
CASSTTSGISYEQYF
>13|-|TRBJ1-1|TRBD1|TRBV2
TGTGCCAGCTCGGGACAGGATATCGCTGAAGCTTTCTTT
CASSGQDIAEAFF
>13|once|TRBJ2-3|TRBD1|TRBV4-3
TGCGCCAGCAGGGACAGGGGCACAGATACGCAGTATTTT
CASRDRGTDTQYF
>14|-|TRBJ2-2|-|TRBV19
TGTGCCAGTATATCAGGGAGGGGGACCGGGGAGCTGTTTTTT
CASISGRGTGELFF
>16|-|TRBJ2-3|TRBD2|TRBV9
TGTGCCAGCAGCCCCACCCTAGCGGGAATCACAGATACGCAGTATTTT
CASSPTLAGITDTQYF